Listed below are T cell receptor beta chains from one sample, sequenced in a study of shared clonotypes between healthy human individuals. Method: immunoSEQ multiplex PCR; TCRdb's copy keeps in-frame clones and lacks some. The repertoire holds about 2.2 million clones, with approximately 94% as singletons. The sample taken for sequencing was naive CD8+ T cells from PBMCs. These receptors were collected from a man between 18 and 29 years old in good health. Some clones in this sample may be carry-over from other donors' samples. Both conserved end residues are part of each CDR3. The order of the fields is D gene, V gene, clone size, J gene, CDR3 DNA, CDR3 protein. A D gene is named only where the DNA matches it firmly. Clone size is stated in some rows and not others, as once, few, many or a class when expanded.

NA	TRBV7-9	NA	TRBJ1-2	TGTGCCAGCAGCCCACCCTTGGGGGACTTCAATGGCTACACCTTC	CASSPPLGDFNGYTF
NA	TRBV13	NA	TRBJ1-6	TGTGCCAGCAATACAGGGAATTCACCCCTCCACTTT	CASNTGNSPLHF
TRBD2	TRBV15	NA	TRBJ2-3	TGTGCCACCAGCAGAAGGACTAGCGGGAGGACAAATACGCAGTATTTT	CATSRRTSGRTNTQYF
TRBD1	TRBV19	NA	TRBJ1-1	TGTGCCAGTAGTATAACGGGACAGGGGGCTTCTGAAGCTTTCTTT	CASSITGQGASEAFF
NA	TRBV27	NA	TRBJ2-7	TGTGCCACGGGGGCCGGACTCGTCCCCTACGAGCAGTACTTC	CATGAGLVPYEQYF
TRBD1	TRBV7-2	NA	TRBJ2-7	TGTGCCAGCAGCTTTCCGGGACAGGGGTACGAGCAGTACTTC	CASSFPGQGYEQYF
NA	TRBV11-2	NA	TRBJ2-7	TGTGCCAGCAGTTCAGGGGTCAGCCCATCCTACGAGCAGTACTTC	CASSSGVSPSYEQYF
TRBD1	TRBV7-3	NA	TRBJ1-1	TGTGCCAGCAGCGAAGCAGGGGGCAGGGTCACTGAAGCTTTCTTT	CASSEAGGRVTEAFF
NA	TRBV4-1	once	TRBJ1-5	TGCGCCAGCAGCCAAGATGTGAGACAGGGCAATCAGCCCCAGCATTTT	CASSQDVRQGNQPQHF
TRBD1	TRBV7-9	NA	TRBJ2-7	TGTGCCAGCAGCTTAGAGGGGGTGAGGGGGCAACGATACTACGAGCAGTACTTC	CASSLEGVRGQRYYEQYF
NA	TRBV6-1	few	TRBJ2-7	TGTGCCAGCGGCGGTCGACCGGACGAGTACTTC	CASGGRPDEYF
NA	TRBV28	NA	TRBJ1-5	TGTGCCAGCAGTTTTCGGGTTACCAATCAGCCCCAGCATTTT	CASSFRVTNQPQHF